The clone carrying this TCR beta chain was found once. As yet, its antigen is unknown. This sample was taken from a study of vaccination and CD4 T cells after COVID-19. On the study more broadly: Each post-COVID sample was drawn after diagnosis, and the median interval was roughly 100 days (range 35 to 161). Control cultures were supplied with a CEFX pool, an HIV-1 Nef pool, or no peptide at all. Study results and caveats: Among convalescent patients, a median roughly 86% of reactive clones emerged only after vaccination.

Researchers used the Oncomine TCR Beta short-read assay to sequence DNA from cultured CD4+ T cells. TCRdb passed the PCR reads through MiXCR, listing each CDR3 protein once. In the table there are about 20,000 distinct CDR3 sequences, approximately 70% of which are singletons. Treatment here: 10-day PBMC culture with coronavirus spike peptide pools or control peptides (ViraFEST assay). Unmatched junction bases numbered 5, after V lost 6 bases and J lost 2 bases. The CDR3 contains 14 residues. The receptor was isolated from a human donor who had recovered from COVID-19. The chain couples TRBV12-3 or TRBV12-4 to TRBJ2-7; 9 bases are a match to TRBD2. Specimen: CD4+ T cells from blood, cultured in vitro. CDR3 sequence: CASRTSGAPYEQYF. The CDR3, as DNA: TGTGCCAGCAGGACTAGCGGAGCCCCCTACGAGCAGTACTTC.